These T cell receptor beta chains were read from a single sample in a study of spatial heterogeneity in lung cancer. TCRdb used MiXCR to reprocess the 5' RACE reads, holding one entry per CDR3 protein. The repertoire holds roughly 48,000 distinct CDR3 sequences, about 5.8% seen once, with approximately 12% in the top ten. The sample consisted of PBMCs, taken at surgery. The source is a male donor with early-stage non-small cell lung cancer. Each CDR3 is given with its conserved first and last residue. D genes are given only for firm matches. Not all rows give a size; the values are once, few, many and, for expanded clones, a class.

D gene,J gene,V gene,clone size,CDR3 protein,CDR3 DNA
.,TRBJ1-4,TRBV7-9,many,CASSSRVSNEKLFF,TGTGCCAGCAGCTCCAGGGTCTCTAATGAAAAACTGTTTTTT
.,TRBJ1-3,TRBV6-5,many,CASSPAGSWLYF,TGTGCCAGCAGTCCCGCGGGCAGTTGGTTATATTTT
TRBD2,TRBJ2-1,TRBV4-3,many,CASSQTSGRLSEQFF,TGCGCCAGCAGCCAAACTAGCGGGAGGCTAAGTGAGCAGTTCTTC
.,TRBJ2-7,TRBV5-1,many,CASSLVPGSSYEQYF,TGCGCCAGCAGCTTGGTTCCCGGTAGCTCCTACGAGCAGTACTTC
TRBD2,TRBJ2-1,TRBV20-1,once,CSARGQREIVRSGNKQFF,TGCAGTGCTAGAGGCCAGCGGGAGATTGTCAGGTCAGGGAATAAGCAGTTCTTC
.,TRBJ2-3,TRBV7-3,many,CASSLGQITDTQYF,TGTGCCAGCAGCTTAGGACAAATCACAGATACGCAGTATTTT
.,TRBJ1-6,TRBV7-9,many,CASSLGRAPLHF,TGTGCCAGCAGCTTAGGTCGGGCACCCCTCCACTTT
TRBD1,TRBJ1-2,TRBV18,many,CASSNGQGSNGYTF,TGTGCCAGCTCAAACGGACAGGGGAGTAATGGCTACACCTTC
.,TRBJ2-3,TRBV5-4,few,CASSLGPATSTDTQYF,TGTGCCAGCAGCCTAGGACCCGCTACTAGCACAGATACGCAGTATTTT
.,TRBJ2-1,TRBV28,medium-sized,CASSPPGNEQFF,TGTGCCAGCAGTCCCCCCGGCAATGAGCAGTTCTTC
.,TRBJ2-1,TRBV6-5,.,CASSYSPYSTAEEYSYNEQFF,TGTGCCAGCAGTTACTCCCCTTACTCGACAGCCGAGGAGTACTCCTACAATGAGCAGTTCTTC
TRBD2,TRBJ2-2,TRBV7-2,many,CASSLARAGVSGELFF,TGTGCCAGCAGCTTAGCTCGGGCGGGAGTCTCCGGGGAGCTGTTTTTT
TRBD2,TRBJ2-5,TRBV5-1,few,CASSWTSGRSMETQYF,TGCGCCAGCAGCTGGACTAGCGGGAGGTCGATGGAGACCCAGTACTTC
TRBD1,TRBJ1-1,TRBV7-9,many,CASSARDRRGNTEAFF,TGTGCCAGCAGCGCGAGGGACAGGCGGGGGAACACTGAAGCTTTCTTT
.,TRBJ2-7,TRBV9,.,CASSVYRAPSYEQYF,TGTGCCAGCAGCGTCTACAGGGCACCCTCCTACGAGCAGTACTTC
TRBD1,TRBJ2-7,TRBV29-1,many,CSVHGTGGNEQYF,TGCAGCGTTCATGGGACAGGGGGCAACGAGCAGTACTTC
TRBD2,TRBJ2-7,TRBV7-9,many,CASSFSASGSLEQYF,TGTGCCAGCAGCTTCTCGGCTAGCGGGAGCCTCGAGCAGTACTTC
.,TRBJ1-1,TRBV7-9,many,CASSAGNTEAFF,TGTGCCAGCAGCGCGGGGAACACTGAAGCTTTCTTT
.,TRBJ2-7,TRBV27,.,CASSPLGIGEQYF,TGTGCCAGCAGCCCTCTAGGAATCGGCGAGCAGTACTTC
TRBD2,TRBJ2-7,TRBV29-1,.,CSVSGTSSYEQYF,TGCAGCGTGTCCGGGACTAGTTCCTACGAGCAGTACTTC
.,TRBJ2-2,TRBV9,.,CASSVGTGHPTGELFF,TGTGCCAGCAGCGTAGGAACGGGACACCCCACCGGGGAGCTGTTTTTT
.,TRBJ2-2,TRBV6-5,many,CASSGAAGGELFF,TGTGCCAGCAGTGGCGCGGCGGGCGGGGAGCTGTTTTTT
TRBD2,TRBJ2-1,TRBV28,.,CASDGGLADYNEQFF,TGTGCCAGCGATGGAGGACTAGCGGACTACAATGAGCAGTTCTTC
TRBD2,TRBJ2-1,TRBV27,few,CASTKIGLAGSGRYNEQFF,TGTGCCAGCACCAAAATAGGACTAGCGGGATCCGGCCGCTACAATGAGCAGTTCTTC
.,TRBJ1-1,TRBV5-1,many,CASSGGRGAFF,TGCGCCAGCAGCGGCGGGCGCGGGGCTTTCTTT
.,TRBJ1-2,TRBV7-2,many,CASTPQGANYGYTF,TGTGCCAGCACCCCACAGGGAGCGAACTATGGCTACACCTTC
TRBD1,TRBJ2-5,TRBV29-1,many,CSVPAHHDLTGDGPETQYF,TGCAGCGTTCCCGCCCACCACGACCTCACAGGGGACGGGCCGGAGACCCAGTACTTC
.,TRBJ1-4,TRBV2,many,CASGNSPEKLFF,TGTGCCAGCGGGAACAGCCCAGAAAAACTGTTTTTT
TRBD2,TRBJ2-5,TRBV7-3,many,CASSPGLAGEGETQYF,TGTGCCAGCAGCCCCGGACTAGCGGGGGAGGGTGAGACCCAGTACTTC
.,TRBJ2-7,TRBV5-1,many,CASSSLGQGAYEQYF,TGCGCCAGCAGCTCCCTCGGACAAGGGGCCTACGAGCAGTACTTC
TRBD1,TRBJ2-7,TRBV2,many,CASSVTGGKEQYF,TGTGCCAGCAGTGTAACAGGGGGGAAAGAGCAGTACTTC
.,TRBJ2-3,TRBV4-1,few,CASSQTLQGPDTQYF,TGCGCCAGCAGCCAGACCTTACAGGGCCCAGATACGCAGTATTTT
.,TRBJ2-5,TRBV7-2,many,CASSRGGVGETQYF,TGTGCCAGCAGTCGGGGTGGGGTAGGAGAGACCCAGTACTTC
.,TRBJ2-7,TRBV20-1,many,CSARAVRLTNEQYF,TGCAGTGCTAGAGCCGTCAGGTTAACGAACGAGCAGTACTTC
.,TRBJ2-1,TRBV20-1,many,CSARDTTANEQFF,TGCAGTGCTAGAGATACGACAGCGAATGAGCAGTTCTTC
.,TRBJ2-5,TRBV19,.,CASRATLARETQYF,TGTGCCAGTCGCGCGACGTTGGCTCGGGAGACCCAGTACTTC
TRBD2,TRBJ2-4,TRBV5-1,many,CASSLGASGAKNIQYF,TGCGCCAGCAGCTTGGGGGCTAGCGGGGCCAAAAACATTCAGTACTTC
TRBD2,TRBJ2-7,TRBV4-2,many,CASSQSGGSSYEQYF,TGTGCCAGCAGCCAAAGCGGGGGGAGCTCCTACGAGCAGTACTTC
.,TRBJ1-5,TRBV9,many,CASARGWNQPQHF,TGTGCCAGCGCGCGCGGGTGGAATCAGCCCCAGCATTTT
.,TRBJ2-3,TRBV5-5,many,CASSPLVDTQYF,TGTGCCAGCAGCCCCCTTGTGGATACGCAGTATTTT
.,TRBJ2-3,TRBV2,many,CASSDAGSGDSSDTQYF,TGTGCCAGCAGTGATGCCGGAAGCGGAGATTCCTCAGATACGCAGTATTTT
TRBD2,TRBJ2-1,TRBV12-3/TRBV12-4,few,CASSLLAGFDNEQFF,TGTGCCAGCAGTCTACTAGCGGGATTCGACAATGAGCAGTTCTTC
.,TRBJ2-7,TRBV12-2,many,CASHVVAGGISEQYF,.
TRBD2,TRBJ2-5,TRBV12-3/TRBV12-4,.,CATSSGSGETQYF,TGTGCCACCTCGAGCGGGAGTGGAGAGACCCAGTACTTC
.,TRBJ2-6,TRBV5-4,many,CASSWPGQGANVLTF,TGTGCCAGCAGCTGGCCAGGGCAAGGGGCCAACGTCCTGACTTTC
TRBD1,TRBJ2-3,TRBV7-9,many,CASSLPPGQVTDTQYF,TGTGCCAGCAGCCTTCCTCCGGGACAGGTCACAGATACGCAGTATTTT
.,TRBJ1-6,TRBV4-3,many,CASSQDGRDSPLHF,TGCGCCAGCAGCCAAGATGGGCGGGATTCACCCCTCCACTTT
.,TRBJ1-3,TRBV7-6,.,CASSNLVPSSGNTIYF,TGTGCCAGCAGCAATTTAGTGCCTAGCTCTGGAAACACCATATATTTT
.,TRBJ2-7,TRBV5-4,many,CASSLGGSNSYEQYF,TGTGCCAGCAGCCTTGGGGGGTCAAACTCCTACGAGCAGTACTTC
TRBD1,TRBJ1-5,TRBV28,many,CASSSRDREVQPQHF,TGTGCCAGCAGTTCCCGGGACAGGGAGGTACAGCCCCAGCATTTT
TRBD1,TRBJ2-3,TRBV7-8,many,CASSILGTGGSTDTQYF,TGTGCCAGCAGCATACTAGGGACAGGGGGAAGCACAGATACGCAGTATTTT
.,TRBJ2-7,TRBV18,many,CASSRNLESYEQYF,TGTGCCAGCTCACGTAACCTGGAAAGCTACGAGCAGTACTTC
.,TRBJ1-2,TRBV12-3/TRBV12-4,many,CASSSGTVYGYTF,TGTGCCAGCAGCTCCGGGACGGTCTATGGCTACACCTTC
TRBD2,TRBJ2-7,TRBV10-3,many,CATSPAGLGFEQYF,TGTGCCACCTCCCCGGCGGGACTAGGCTTCGAGCAGTACTTC